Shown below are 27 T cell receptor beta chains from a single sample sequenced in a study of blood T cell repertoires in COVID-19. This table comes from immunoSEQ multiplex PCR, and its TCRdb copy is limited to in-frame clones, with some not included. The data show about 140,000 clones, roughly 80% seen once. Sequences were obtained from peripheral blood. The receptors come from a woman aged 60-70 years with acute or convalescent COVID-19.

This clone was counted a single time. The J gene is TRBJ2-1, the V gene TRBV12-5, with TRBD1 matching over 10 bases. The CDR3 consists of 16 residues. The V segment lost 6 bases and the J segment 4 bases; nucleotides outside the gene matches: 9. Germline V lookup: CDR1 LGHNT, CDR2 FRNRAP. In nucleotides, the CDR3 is TGTGCTAGTGGCCCCGACGGGACAGGGGCATACAATGAGCAGTTCTTC. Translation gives CASGPDGTGAYNEQFF.

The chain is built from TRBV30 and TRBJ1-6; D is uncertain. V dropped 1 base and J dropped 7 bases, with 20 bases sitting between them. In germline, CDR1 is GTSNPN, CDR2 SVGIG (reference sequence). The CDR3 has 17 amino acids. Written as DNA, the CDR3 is TGTGCCTGGAGTGCCATCGGGGAGAATATCGGGAATTCACCCCTCCACTTT. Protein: CAWSAIGENIGNSPLHF.

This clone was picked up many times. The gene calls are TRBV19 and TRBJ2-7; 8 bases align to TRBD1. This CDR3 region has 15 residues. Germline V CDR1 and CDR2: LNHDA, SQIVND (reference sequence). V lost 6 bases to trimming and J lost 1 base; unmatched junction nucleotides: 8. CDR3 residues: CASRFTGGSSYEQYF. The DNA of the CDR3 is TGTGCCAGTAGGTTTACAGGGGGATCTTCCTACGAGCAGTACTTC.

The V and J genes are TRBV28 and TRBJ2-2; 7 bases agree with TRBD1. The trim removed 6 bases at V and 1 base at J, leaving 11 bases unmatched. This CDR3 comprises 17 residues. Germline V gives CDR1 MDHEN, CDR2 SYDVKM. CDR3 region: CASRSPGTAGNTGELFF. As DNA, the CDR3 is TGTGCCAGCAGATCGCCCGGGACAGCTGGGAACACCGGGGAGCTGTTTTTT.

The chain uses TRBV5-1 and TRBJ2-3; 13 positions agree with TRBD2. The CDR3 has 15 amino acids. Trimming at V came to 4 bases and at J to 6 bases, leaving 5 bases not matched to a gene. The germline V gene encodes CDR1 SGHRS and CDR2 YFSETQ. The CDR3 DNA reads TGCGCCAGCAGCCCACTAGCGGGAGGGGATGATACGCAGTATTTT. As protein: CASSPLAGGDDTQYF.

In DNA form, the CDR3 reads TGTGCCAGCACCGACAGGGTGGAAGAAGCTTTCTTT. Translating it yields CASTDRVEEAFF. The chain joins TRBV6-5 to TRBJ1-1; TRBD1 matches 7 bases. Germline assignment: CDR1 MNHEY and CDR2 SVGAGI. CDR3 length: 12 residues. V trimming: 7 bases; J trimming: 8 bases; junction bases outside the gene matches: 7.

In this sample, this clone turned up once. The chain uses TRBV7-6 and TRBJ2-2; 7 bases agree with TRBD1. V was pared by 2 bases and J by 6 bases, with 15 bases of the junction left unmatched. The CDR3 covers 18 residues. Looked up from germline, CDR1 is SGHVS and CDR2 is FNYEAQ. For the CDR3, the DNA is TGTGCCAGCAGCTTAACGCACCCCCGGGACAGAGTAGCCGGGGAGCTGTTTTTT. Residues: CASSLTHPRDRVAGELFF.

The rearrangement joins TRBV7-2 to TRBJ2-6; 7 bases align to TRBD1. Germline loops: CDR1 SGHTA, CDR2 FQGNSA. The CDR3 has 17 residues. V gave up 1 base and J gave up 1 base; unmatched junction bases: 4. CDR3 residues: CASSLVVRGSGANVLTF. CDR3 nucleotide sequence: TGTGCCAGCAGCTTAGTGGTCAGGGGGTCTGGGGCCAACGTCCTGACTTTC. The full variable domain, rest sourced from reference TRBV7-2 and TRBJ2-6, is GAGVSQSPSNKVTEKGKDVELRCDPISGHTALYWYRQSLGQGLEFLIYFQGNSAPDKSGLPSDRFSAERTGGSVSTLTIQRTQQEDSAVYLCASSLVVRGSGANVLTFGAGSRLTVL.

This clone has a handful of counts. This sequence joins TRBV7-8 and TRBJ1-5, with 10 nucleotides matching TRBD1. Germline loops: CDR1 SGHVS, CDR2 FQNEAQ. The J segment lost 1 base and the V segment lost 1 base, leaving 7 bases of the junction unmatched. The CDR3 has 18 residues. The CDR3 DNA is TGTGCCAGCAGCTTAGGACAGGGGGCGGGAAGGAGCAATCAGCCCCAGCATTTT. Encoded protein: CASSLGQGAGRSNQPQHF.

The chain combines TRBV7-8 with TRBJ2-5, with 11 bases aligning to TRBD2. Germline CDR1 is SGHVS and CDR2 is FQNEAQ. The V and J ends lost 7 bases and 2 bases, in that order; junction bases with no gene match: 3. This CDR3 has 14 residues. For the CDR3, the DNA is TGTGCCAGCAAGACTAGCGGGGCACAAGAGACCCAGTACTTC. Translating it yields CASKTSGAQETQYF.

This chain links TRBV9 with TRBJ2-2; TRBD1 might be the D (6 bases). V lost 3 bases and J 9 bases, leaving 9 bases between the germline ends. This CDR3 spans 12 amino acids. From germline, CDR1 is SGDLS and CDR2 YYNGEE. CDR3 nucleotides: TGTGCCAGCAGCGCTAGGGACAGGGAGCTGTTTTTT. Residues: CASSARDRELFF.

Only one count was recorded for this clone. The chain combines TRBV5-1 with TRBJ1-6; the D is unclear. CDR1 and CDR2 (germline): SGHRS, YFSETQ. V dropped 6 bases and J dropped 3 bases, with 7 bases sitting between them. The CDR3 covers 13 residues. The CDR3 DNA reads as TGCGCCAGCACCAACAGCTATAATTCACCCCTCCACTTT. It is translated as CASTNSYNSPLHF.

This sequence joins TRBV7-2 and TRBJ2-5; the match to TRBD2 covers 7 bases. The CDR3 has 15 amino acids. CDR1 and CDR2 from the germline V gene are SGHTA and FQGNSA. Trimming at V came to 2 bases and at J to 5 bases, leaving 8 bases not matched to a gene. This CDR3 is CASSLQTGGLETQYF. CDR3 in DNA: TGTGCCAGCAGCTTACAGACGGGAGGCTTGGAGACCCAGTACTTC.

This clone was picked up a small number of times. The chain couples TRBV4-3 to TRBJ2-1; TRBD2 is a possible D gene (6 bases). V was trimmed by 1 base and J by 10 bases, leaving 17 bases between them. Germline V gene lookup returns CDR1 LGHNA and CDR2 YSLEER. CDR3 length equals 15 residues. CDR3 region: CASSQVNRAAGEQFF. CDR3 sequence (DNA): TGCGCCAGCAGCCAAGTTAACAGAGCAGCGGGCGAGCAGTTCTTC.

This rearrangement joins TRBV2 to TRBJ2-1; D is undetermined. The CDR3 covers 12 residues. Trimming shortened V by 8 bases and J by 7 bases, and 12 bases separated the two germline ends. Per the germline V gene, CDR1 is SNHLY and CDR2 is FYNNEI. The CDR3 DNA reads TGTGCCAGCCAACTCGTTTCGAATGAGCAGTTCTTC. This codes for CASQLVSNEQFF.

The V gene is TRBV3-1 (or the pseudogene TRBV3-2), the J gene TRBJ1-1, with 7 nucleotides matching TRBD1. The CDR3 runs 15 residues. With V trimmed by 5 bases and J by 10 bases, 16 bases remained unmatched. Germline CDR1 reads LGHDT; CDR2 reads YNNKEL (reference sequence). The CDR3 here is CASSDSGQPRMGAFF. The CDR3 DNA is TGTGCCAGCAGCGACTCGGGACAGCCCCGAATGGGAGCTTTCTTT.

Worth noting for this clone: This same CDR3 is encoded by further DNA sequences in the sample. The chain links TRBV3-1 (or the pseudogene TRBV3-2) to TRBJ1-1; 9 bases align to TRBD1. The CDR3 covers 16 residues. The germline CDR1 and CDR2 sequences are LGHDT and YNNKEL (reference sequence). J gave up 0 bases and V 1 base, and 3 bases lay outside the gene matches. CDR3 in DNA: TGTGCCAGCAGCCAAGGGGGACAGGGTTTGAACACTGAAGCTTTCTTT. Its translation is CASSQGGQGLNTEAFF.

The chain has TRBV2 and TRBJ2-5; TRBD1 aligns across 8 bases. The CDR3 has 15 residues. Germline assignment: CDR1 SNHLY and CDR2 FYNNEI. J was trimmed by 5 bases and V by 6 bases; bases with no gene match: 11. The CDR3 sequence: CASRDRDVGRETQYF. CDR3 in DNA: TGTGCCAGCAGGGACAGGGACGTGGGGCGGGAGACCCAGTACTTC.

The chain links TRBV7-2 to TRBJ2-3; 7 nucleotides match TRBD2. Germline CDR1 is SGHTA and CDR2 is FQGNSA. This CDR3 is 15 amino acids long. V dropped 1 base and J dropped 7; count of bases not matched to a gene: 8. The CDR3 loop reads CASSLGGFGRNTQYF. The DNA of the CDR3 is TGTGCCAGCAGCTTAGGGGGGTTCGGGAGGAATACGCAGTATTTT.

CDR3 loop: CASTTQGIQETQYF. In DNA form, the CDR3 reads TGTGCCAGCACAACACAGGGTATCCAAGAGACCCAGTACTTC. V usage is TRBV7-8 and J usage is TRBJ2-5; a possible D gene is TRBD1 (6 bases). Germline V lookup: CDR1 SGHVS, CDR2 FQNEAQ. V lost 7 bases and J lost 1, with 13 bases in between. The CDR3 spans 14 residues.

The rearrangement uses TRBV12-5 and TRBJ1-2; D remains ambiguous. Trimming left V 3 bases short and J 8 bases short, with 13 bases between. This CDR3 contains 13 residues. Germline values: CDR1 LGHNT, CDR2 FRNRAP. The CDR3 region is CASGFGVRVGYTF. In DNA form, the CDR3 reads TGTGCTAGTGGTTTCGGGGTGCGGGTAGGCTACACCTTC.

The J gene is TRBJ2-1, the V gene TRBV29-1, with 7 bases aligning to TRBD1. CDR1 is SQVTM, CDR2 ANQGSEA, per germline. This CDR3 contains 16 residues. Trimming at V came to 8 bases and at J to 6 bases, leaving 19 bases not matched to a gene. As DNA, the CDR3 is TGCAGCCATAAAAAGGGGGCCCCAACTTATGGCAATGAGCAGTTCTTC. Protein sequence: CSHKKGAPTYGNEQFF.

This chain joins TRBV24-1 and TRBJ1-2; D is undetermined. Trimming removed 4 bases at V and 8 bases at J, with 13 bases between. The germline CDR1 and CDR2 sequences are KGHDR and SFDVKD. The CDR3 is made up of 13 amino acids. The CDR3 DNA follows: TGTGCCACCAGTGACTACGGGAAGGACGGCTACACCTTC. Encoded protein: CATSDYGKDGYTF.

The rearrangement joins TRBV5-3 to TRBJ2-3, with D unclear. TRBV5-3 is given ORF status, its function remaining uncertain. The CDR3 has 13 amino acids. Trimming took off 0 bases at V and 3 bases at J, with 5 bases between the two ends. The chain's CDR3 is CARSLGQTDTQYF. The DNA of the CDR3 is TGTGCCAGAAGCTTGGGCCAGACAGATACGCAGTATTTT.

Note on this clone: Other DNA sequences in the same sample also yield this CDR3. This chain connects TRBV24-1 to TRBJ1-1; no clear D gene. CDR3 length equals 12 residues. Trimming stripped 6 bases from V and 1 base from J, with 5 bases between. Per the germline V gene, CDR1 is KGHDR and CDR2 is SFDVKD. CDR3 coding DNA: TGTGCCACCAGTCGGGGGAACACTGAAGCTTTCTTT. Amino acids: CATSRGNTEAFF.

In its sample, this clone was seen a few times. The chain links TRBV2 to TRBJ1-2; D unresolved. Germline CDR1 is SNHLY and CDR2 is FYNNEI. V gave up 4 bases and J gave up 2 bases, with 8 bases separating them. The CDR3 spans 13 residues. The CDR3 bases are TGTGCCAGCAGTGGGGCGACGAACTATGGCTACACCTTC. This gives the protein CASSGATNYGYTF.

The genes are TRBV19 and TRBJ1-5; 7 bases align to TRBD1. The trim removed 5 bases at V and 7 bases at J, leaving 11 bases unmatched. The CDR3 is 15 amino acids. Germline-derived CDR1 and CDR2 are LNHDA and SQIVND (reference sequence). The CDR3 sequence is CASSAQKTGNQPQHF. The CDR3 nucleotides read TGTGCCAGTAGTGCCCAAAAGACAGGGAACCAGCCCCAGCATTTT.